These T cell receptor beta chains were read from a single sample in a study of cytomegalovirus exposure and HLA in healthy donors. TCRdb keeps only in-frame clones here, not all; method: immunoSEQ multiplex PCR. This table holds about 120,000 clones, 83% found once. The specimen sequenced was PBMCs. The receptor set was obtained from a woman between 40 and 50 years old in good health and CMV-seropositive. Each CDR3 is given with its conserved first and last residue. The order of the fields is V gene, J gene, D gene, clone size, CDR3 length, CDR3 DNA, CDR3 protein. The D gene is left open where the match is weak. The size field is filled for only some rows; it gives once, few, many or a size class.

V gene: TRBV6-5; J gene: TRBJ1-2; D gene: TRBD1; clone size: .; CDR3 length: 14; CDR3 DNA: TGTGCCAGCAGTTACGCGGGGACAGCCGGGGGCTACACCTTC; CDR3 protein: CASSYAGTAGGYTF
V gene: TRBV5-1; J gene: TRBJ2-7; D gene: .; clone size: once; CDR3 length: 14; CDR3 DNA: TGCGCCAGCAGCTTGGGACAGGTCCCCTACGAGCAGTACTTC; CDR3 protein: CASSLGQVPYEQYF
V gene: TRBV14; J gene: TRBJ2-7; D gene: .; clone size: few; CDR3 length: 13; CDR3 DNA: TGTGCCAGCAGCCAGCTGGACACCTACGAGCAGTACTTC; CDR3 protein: CASSQLDTYEQYF
V gene: TRBV29-1; J gene: TRBJ2-7; D gene: .; clone size: .; CDR3 length: 12; CDR3 DNA: TGCAGCGTTTCCCGGGGGACCTACGAGCAGTACTTC; CDR3 protein: CSVSRGTYEQYF
V gene: TRBV11-2; J gene: TRBJ2-1; D gene: .; clone size: .; CDR3 length: 14; CDR3 DNA: TGTGCCAGCAGACGGATGGGACTCCATAATGAGCAGTTCTTC; CDR3 protein: CASRRMGLHNEQFF
V gene: TRBV10-3; J gene: TRBJ2-1; D gene: TRBD2; clone size: .; CDR3 length: 16; CDR3 DNA: TGTGCCATCAGTGAGTCGTCTGCGGGAGGTTTGAATGAGCAGTTCTTC; CDR3 protein: CAISESSAGGLNEQFF
V gene: TRBV15; J gene: TRBJ2-7; D gene: TRBD1; clone size: .; CDR3 length: 16; CDR3 DNA: TGTGCCACTTCCCCACCGGTAAACAGGGGGGCGGGCGAGCAGTACTTC; CDR3 protein: CATSPPVNRGAGEQYF
V gene: TRBV6-6; J gene: TRBJ1-1; D gene: .; clone size: once; CDR3 length: 13; CDR3 DNA: TGTGCCAGCAGTTATCAAACAGGGTCTGAAGCTTTCTTT; CDR3 protein: CASSYQTGSEAFF
V gene: TRBV27; J gene: TRBJ1-1; D gene: .; clone size: .; CDR3 length: 15; CDR3 DNA: TGTGCCAGCAGTACTACAGGGATTATGAACACTGAAGCTTTCTTT; CDR3 protein: CASSTTGIMNTEAFF
V gene: TRBV4-3; J gene: TRBJ2-7; D gene: TRBD1; clone size: .; CDR3 length: 16; CDR3 DNA: TGCGCCAGCAGCCAAGAAACGACAGGGGGGACCTACGAGCAGTACTTC; CDR3 protein: CASSQETTGGTYEQYF
V gene: TRBV7-3; J gene: TRBJ2-3; D gene: TRBD2; clone size: .; CDR3 length: 13; CDR3 DNA: TGTGCCAGCCAACTAGCGGGCACAGATACGCAGTATTTT; CDR3 protein: CASQLAGTDTQYF
V gene: TRBV19; J gene: TRBJ2-1; D gene: .; clone size: .; CDR3 length: 13; CDR3 DNA: TGTGCCAGTAGTATCAGTAATTACAATGAGCAGTTCTTC; CDR3 protein: CASSISNYNEQFF
V gene: TRBV19; J gene: TRBJ1-1; D gene: TRBD1; clone size: once; CDR3 length: 14; CDR3 DNA: TGTGCCAGTAGTATAGGGACAGGCGGCACTGAAGCTTTCTTT; CDR3 protein: CASSIGTGGTEAFF
V gene: TRBV9; J gene: TRBJ1-3; D gene: TRBD1; clone size: few; CDR3 length: 17; CDR3 DNA: TGTGCCAGCAGCCCCCGACAGGGCCTTAGCTCTGGAAACACCATATATTTT; CDR3 protein: CASSPRQGLSSGNTIYF
V gene: TRBV21-1; J gene: TRBJ2-5; D gene: .; clone size: few; CDR3 length: 17; CDR3 DNA: TGTGCCAGCAGCAAAGCTCGGACTAGCGGGAGGGCTGAGACCCAGTACTTC; CDR3 protein: CASSKARTSGRAETQYF
V gene: TRBV28; J gene: TRBJ2-3; D gene: TRBD1; clone size: few; CDR3 length: 15; CDR3 DNA: TGTGCCAGCAGTTTTACAGGGGGAATCACAGATACGCAGTATTTT; CDR3 protein: CASSFTGGITDTQYF
V gene: TRBV15; J gene: TRBJ1-2; D gene: TRBD1; clone size: .; CDR3 length: 16; CDR3 DNA: TGTGCCACCAGCAGCCTAGGGGGTCAGGGGGCTTATGGCTACACCTTC; CDR3 protein: CATSSLGGQGAYGYTF
V gene: TRBV30; J gene: TRBJ2-7; D gene: TRBD1; clone size: .; CDR3 length: 14; CDR3 DNA: TGTGCCTGGAGTCCACAGGGGGCCCACTACGAGCAGTACTTC; CDR3 protein: CAWSPQGAHYEQYF
V gene: TRBV5-6; J gene: TRBJ1-2; D gene: TRBD1; clone size: .; CDR3 length: 15; CDR3 DNA: TGTGCCAGCAGCCCCTACGGACAGGGGTGGGGGGGCTACACCTTC; CDR3 protein: CASSPYGQGWGGYTF
V gene: TRBV27; J gene: TRBJ1-1; D gene: TRBD1; clone size: .; CDR3 length: 15; CDR3 DNA: TGTGCCAGCAACCCCGGGACAGGGGGATTCGTTGAAGCTTTCTTT; CDR3 protein: CASNPGTGGFVEAFF
V gene: TRBV7-9; J gene: TRBJ2-5; D gene: .; clone size: few; CDR3 length: 12; CDR3 DNA: TGTGCCAGCAGCTCCCGACTGGAGACCCAGTACTTC; CDR3 protein: CASSSRLETQYF
V gene: TRBV19; J gene: TRBJ2-7; D gene: TRBD1; clone size: .; CDR3 length: 12; CDR3 DNA: TGTGCCAGTAGTGCTGACAGGGGCGAGCAGTACTTC; CDR3 protein: CASSADRGEQYF
V gene: TRBV19; J gene: TRBJ1-2; D gene: TRBD1; clone size: .; CDR3 length: 15; CDR3 DNA: TGTGCCAGTAATCTTAGGGGAGACAGGGTCGGGGGCTACACCTTC; CDR3 protein: CASNLRGDRVGGYTF
V gene: TRBV5-1; J gene: TRBJ2-1; D gene: .; clone size: few; CDR3 length: 16; CDR3 DNA: TGCGCCAGCAGCTTGGGGGGCGCAAGCTCCTACAATGAGCAGTTCTTC; CDR3 protein: CASSLGGASSYNEQFF
V gene: TRBV28; J gene: TRBJ2-1; D gene: .; clone size: .; CDR3 length: 14; CDR3 DNA: TGTGCCAGCAGTTATGACTCGAATAACAATGAGCAGTTCTTC; CDR3 protein: CASSYDSNNNEQFF
V gene: TRBV5-6; J gene: TRBJ2-7; D gene: TRBD2; clone size: .; CDR3 length: 14; CDR3 DNA: TGTGCCAGCAGCTTTAGCGGGTACTCCTACGAGCAGTACTTC; CDR3 protein: CASSFSGYSYEQYF
V gene: TRBV6-5; J gene: TRBJ1-2; D gene: TRBD1; clone size: .; CDR3 length: 13; CDR3 DNA: TGTGCCAGCAGACGACAGGGTCGGAATGGCTACACCTTC; CDR3 protein: CASRRQGRNGYTF
V gene: TRBV7-2; J gene: TRBJ2-7; D gene: TRBD1; clone size: once; CDR3 length: 15; CDR3 DNA: TGTGCCAGCAGCTCACCGGGACAGGGTTCCTACGAGCAGTACTTC; CDR3 protein: CASSSPGQGSYEQYF
V gene: TRBV6-5; J gene: TRBJ2-1; D gene: .; clone size: .; CDR3 length: 14; CDR3 DNA: TGTGCCAGCAGCACCGCCCCTAGGAATACTGAGCAGTTCTTC; CDR3 protein: CASSTAPRNTEQFF
V gene: TRBV11-1; J gene: TRBJ2-1; D gene: .; clone size: .; CDR3 length: 12; CDR3 DNA: TGTGCCAGCACCAACAGTGTATATGAGCAGTTCTTC; CDR3 protein: CASTNSVYEQFF
V gene: TRBV7-2; J gene: TRBJ2-3; D gene: TRBD2; clone size: once; CDR3 length: 17; CDR3 DNA: TGTGCCAGCAGCCGAAGGGGTAGCGGGAGGAACACAGATACGCAGTATTTT; CDR3 protein: CASSRRGSGRNTDTQYF
V gene: TRBV7-2; J gene: TRBJ2-3; D gene: TRBD2; clone size: .; CDR3 length: 15; CDR3 DNA: TGTGCCAGCAGCTCGGGACTAGCGGCATTGCAGACGCAGTATTTT; CDR3 protein: CASSSGLAALQTQYF
V gene: TRBV28; J gene: TRBJ1-5; D gene: .; clone size: .; CDR3 length: 12; CDR3 DNA: TGTGCCAGCAATCGGGAAAATCAGCCCCAGCATTTT; CDR3 protein: CASNRENQPQHF
V gene: TRBV28; J gene: TRBJ2-2; D gene: TRBD2; clone size: .; CDR3 length: 16; CDR3 DNA: TGTGCCAGCAGTCAGGGACTAGCGGGAGGGGCCGGGGAGCTGTTTTTT; CDR3 protein: CASSQGLAGGAGELFF
V gene: TRBV27; J gene: TRBJ1-2; D gene: TRBD1; clone size: .; CDR3 length: 14; CDR3 DNA: TGTGCCAGCAGTTTTGACAGGGGAATCAATGGCTACACCTTC; CDR3 protein: CASSFDRGINGYTF
V gene: TRBV30; J gene: TRBJ1-4; D gene: TRBD1; clone size: few; CDR3 length: 18; CDR3 DNA: TGTGCCTGGAGGACGCCGGGACAGGGATGGGCAACTAATGAAAAACTGTTTTTT; CDR3 protein: CAWRTPGQGWATNEKLFF
V gene: TRBV29-1; J gene: TRBJ2-1; D gene: .; clone size: .; CDR3 length: 14; CDR3 DNA: TGCAGCGCCGACCGGGGGTACTCCTACAATGAGCAGTTCTTC; CDR3 protein: CSADRGYSYNEQFF
V gene: TRBV10-3; J gene: TRBJ2-3; D gene: TRBD2; clone size: .; CDR3 length: 16; CDR3 DNA: TGTGCCATCGGTGGACTAGCGGGAGGGGTGGGAGATACGCAGTATTTT; CDR3 protein: CAIGGLAGGVGDTQYF
V gene: TRBV28; J gene: TRBJ2-7; D gene: .; clone size: .; CDR3 length: 12; CDR3 DNA: TGTGCCAGCAGGGGCGACACCTACGAGCAGTACTTC; CDR3 protein: CASRGDTYEQYF
V gene: TRBV13; J gene: TRBJ1-1; D gene: .; clone size: .; CDR3 length: 15; CDR3 DNA: TGTGCCAGCCTCTACCGGACAGCCGTTGATACTGAAGCTTTCTTT; CDR3 protein: CASLYRTAVDTEAFF
V gene: TRBV7-8; J gene: TRBJ2-1; D gene: .; clone size: .; CDR3 length: 14; CDR3 DNA: TGTGCCAGCAGCCTGAGGAGGTTTTTCGATGAGCAGTTCTTC; CDR3 protein: CASSLRRFFDEQFF